A single sample gave rise to the 24 T cell receptor beta chains below, sequenced in a study of blood T cell repertoires in COVID-19. Sequencing was performed with immunoSEQ multiplex PCR; in TCRdb, only in-frame clones are kept and a portion is missing. Of 73,000 or so clones in the sample, about four fifths were seen once. The sample consisted of peripheral blood. The receptors here all came from a middle-aged man with active COVID-19.

V is TRBV6-1 and J is TRBJ1-4; a weak D match, TRBD1 (5 bases). Looked up from germline, CDR1 is MNHNS and CDR2 is SASEGT. V was shortened by 3 bases and J by 4 bases, with 12 bases between the two germline ends. The CDR3 length is 15 residues. In nucleotides, the CDR3 is TGTGCCAGCAGTGATAGGGGCAGCTATAATGAAAAACTGTTTTTT. This sequence encodes CASSDRGSYNEKLFF.

This clone was counted between two and nine times. The chain couples TRBV4-3 to TRBJ1-6; D unclear. The CDR3 runs to 14 residues. The V and J ends lost 4 bases and 8 bases respectively, with 12 bases between them. CDR1 and CDR2 (germline): LGHNA, YSLEER. The CDR3 DNA is TGCGCCAGCAGCCCCTCTCTTTCGGATTCACCCCTCCACTTT. Its protein is CASSPSLSDSPLHF.

In its sample, this clone was seen a few times. The CDR3 nucleotides read TGTGCCAGCAGCTTGACAGGGGGGTCAAACGAGCAGTACTTC. It yields the protein CASSLTGGSNEQYF. This chain joins TRBV5-6 and TRBJ2-7; TRBD1 matches 8 bases. Germline V gene lookup returns CDR1 SGHDT and CDR2 YYEEEE. This CDR3 has 14 residues. J gave up 5 bases and V 1 base, and 5 bases lay outside the gene matches. Full variable domain (outside the CDR3, taken from reference TRBV5-6 and TRBJ2-7): DAGVTQSPTHLIKTRGQQVTLRCSPKSGHDTVSWYQQALGQGPQFIFQYYEEEERQRGNFPDRFSGHQFPNYSSELNVNALLLGDSALYLCASSLTGGSNEQYFGPGTRLTVT.

This rearrangement joins TRBV11-2 to TRBJ2-7; D is unresolved. The germline CDR1 and CDR2 sequences are SGHAT and FQNNGV. The CDR3 runs 12 residues. Deletions cut 3 bases from V and 3 bases from J, with 6 bases between. CDR3 residues: CASSLSNYEQYF. The CDR3 DNA reads as TGTGCCAGCAGCTTGAGCAACTACGAGCAGTACTTC.

This clone has just one count. The CDR3 region is CASSSTQGARNIQYF. The CDR3 DNA reads TGTGCCAGCAGCTCCACCCAGGGGGCTAGGAACATTCAGTACTTC. J is TRBJ2-4 and V is TRBV7-8; 8 bases match TRBD1. V was pared by 4 bases and J by 7 bases, with 9 bases of the junction left unmatched. The germline gives CDR1 SGHVS, CDR2 FQNEAQ. This CDR3 region has 15 residues.

This clone appeared a few times. The V and J genes are TRBV5-1 and TRBJ2-3; the match to TRBD2 covers 7 bases. Per germline, CDR1 SGHRS and CDR2 YFSETQ. The CDR3 totals 17 residues. The trim removed 4 bases at V and 3 bases at J, leaving 14 bases unmatched. For the CDR3, the DNA is TGCGCCAGCAGCCCTGGGTGGTCTAGCGGTACAACAGATACGCAGTATTTT. Its protein is CASSPGWSSGTTDTQYF.

The chain employs TRBV3-1 (or the pseudogene TRBV3-2) and TRBJ2-7; D is perhaps TRBD2 (5 bases). In germline, CDR1 is LGHDT, CDR2 YNNKEL (reference sequence). Deletions cut 3 bases from V and 3 bases from J, with 12 bases between. The length of the CDR3 is 14 residues. Here the CDR3 reads CASSHLATDYEQYF. CDR3 nucleotides: TGTGCCAGCAGCCACTTAGCGACCGACTACGAGCAGTACTTC.

The chain uses TRBV11-3 and TRBJ2-7; 7 bases agree with TRBD1. The V gene's germline CDR1 is SGHNT and CDR2 YENEEA. The CDR3 runs 16 residues. The junction had 15 bases not matched to a gene; V was cut back by 8 bases and J by 2 bases. The CDR3 nucleotides are TGTGCCAGCTATTGTCCCCGACAGGGATTTCCCTACGAGCAGTACTTC. Translated, it gives CASYCPRQGFPYEQYF.

V usage is TRBV7-3 and J usage is TRBJ2-3, with a weak D call TRBD2 (5 bases). Trimming shortened V by 5 bases and J by 5 bases, and 17 bases separated the two germline ends. This CDR3 is built from 15 residues. Germline-derived CDR1 and CDR2 are SGHTA and FQGTGA. This CDR3 is CASSPGLAGLDTQYF. The CDR3 coding sequence is TGTGCCAGCAGCCCAGGCCTCGCGGGCCTAGATACGCAGTATTTT.

The J gene is TRBJ1-5, the V gene TRBV5-4, with 7 bases identical to TRBD1. The CDR3 sequence is 13 residues long. V lost 8 bases, J lost 6 bases, and 8 bases stayed unmatched. Germline V lookup: CDR1 SGHNT, CDR2 YYREEE (reference sequence). The CDR3 region has the DNA TGTGCCAGGGTGACAGGGCAAGGTCAGCCCCAGCATTTT. Protein product: CARVTGQGQPQHF.

J is TRBJ1-6 and V is TRBV5-1; 7 positions match TRBD1. Losses at the gene ends were 3 bases for V and 8 bases for J; bases not matched to a gene: 5. There are 14 residues in the CDR3. Germline loops: CDR1 SGHRS, CDR2 YFSETQ. The chain's CDR3 is CASSSGQMDSPLHF. The DNA of the CDR3 is TGCGCCAGCAGCTCGGGACAGATGGATTCACCCCTCCACTTT. Drawing the rest from reference TRBV5-1 and TRBJ1-6, the complete variable domain is KAGVTQTPRYLIKTRGQQVTLSCSPISGHRSVSWYQQTPGQGLQFLFEYFSETQRNKGNFPGRFSGRQFSNSRSEMNVSTLELGDSALYLCASSSGQMDSPLHFGNGTRLTVT.

The chain recombines TRBV29-1 with TRBJ2-7, with TRBD2 matching 9 bases. Unmatched junction bases numbered 4, after V lost 1 base and J lost 3 bases. The CDR3 is 14 residues long. Germline-derived CDR1 and CDR2 are SQVTM and ANQGSEA. CDR3 nucleotides: TGCAGCGTTGAAGTAGGCGGGAGGGGCTACGAGCAGTACTTC. Translation: CSVEVGGRGYEQYF.

The rearrangement links TRBV4-2 to TRBJ2-1; 8 bases match TRBD1. V was clipped by 0 bases and J by 10 bases; unmatched bases: 11. Looked up from germline, CDR1 is LGHNA and CDR2 is YNFKEQ. The CDR3 consists of 16 residues. This CDR3 is CASSQDPGTGSREQFF. The CDR3 DNA is TGTGCCAGCAGCCAAGACCCCGGGACAGGCTCTAGGGAGCAGTTCTTC.

V gene TRBV4-1 combines with J gene TRBJ1-2, with D perhaps matching TRBD1 (6 bases). The length of the CDR3 is 16 residues. CDR1 MGHRA and CDR2 YSYEKL come from the germline V gene. V shed 1 base and J shed 2 bases, with 14 bases lying between them. CDR3 sequence reads: CASSQGGGRGNYGYTF. CDR3 nucleotides: TGCGCCAGCAGCCAAGGGGGGGGCAGGGGAAACTATGGCTACACCTTC.

This chain links TRBV28 with TRBJ1-2; D is possibly TRBD1 (5 bases). The CDR3 is made up of 15 amino acids. Trimming removed 2 bases from V and 8 bases from J, with 18 bases in between. Germline values: CDR1 MDHEN, CDR2 SYDVKM. CDR3 sequence reads: CASSLSSWGSEGYTF. In nucleotides, the CDR3 is TGTGCCAGCAGTTTAAGCAGTTGGGGCTCGGAGGGCTACACCTTC.

The chain recombines TRBV5-1 with TRBJ2-3; D may be TRBD2 (6 bases). The CDR3 loop spans 15 amino acids. Germline V gene data show CDR1 as SGHRS and CDR2 as YFSETQ. V was trimmed by 4 bases and J by 0 bases, leaving 12 bases between them. The CDR3 loop is CASSPLGGSTDTQYF. CDR3 nucleotides: TGCGCCAGCAGCCCCTTGGGGGGAAGCACAGATACGCAGTATTTT. The full variable domain, completed using reference TRBV5-1 and TRBJ2-3, is KAGVTQTPRYLIKTRGQQVTLSCSPISGHRSVSWYQQTPGQGLQFLFEYFSETQRNKGNFPGRFSGRQFSNSRSEMNVSTLELGDSALYLCASSPLGGSTDTQYFGPGTRLTVL.

This clone was detected only a few times. J is TRBJ2-1 and V is TRBV4-1; 10 bases map to TRBD2. Germline lookup yields CDR1 MGHRA and CDR2 YSYEKL. This CDR3 has 18 amino acids. With V trimmed by 1 base and J by 5 bases, 11 bases remained unmatched. This CDR3 reads CASSQVSGRADHNNEQFF. For the CDR3, the DNA is TGCGCCAGCAGCCAAGTCAGCGGGAGGGCCGACCACAACAATGAGCAGTTCTTC.

This clone has just a few counts. The chain links TRBV15 to TRBJ2-5; no definite D call. Germline V gene data show CDR1 as LNHNV and CDR2 as YYDKDF (reference sequence). Trimming stripped 4 bases from V and 3 bases from J, with 3 bases between. The CDR3 sequence is 11 residues long. The CDR3 reads CATSTEETQYF. In DNA, the CDR3 is TGTGCCACCAGCACCGAAGAGACCCAGTACTTC.

The chain uses TRBV29-1 and TRBJ1-1, with 9 positions matching TRBD1. The CDR3 loop spans 15 amino acids. J lost 4 bases, V lost 2 bases, and 8 bases had no gene match. Germline values: CDR1 SQVTM, CDR2 ANQGSEA. The CDR3 bases are TGCAGCGTTGAAAGGTCCGGGACAGGGTCCACTGAAGCTTTCTTT. It is translated as CSVERSGTGSTEAFF.

The chain carries TRBV12-3 or TRBV12-4 and TRBJ2-1, with D maybe TRBD1 (5 bases). The CDR3 extends over 13 amino acids. V was shortened by 3 bases and J by 10 bases, with 13 bases between the two germline ends. CDR3 sequence: CASSLGRAQEQFF. DNA of the CDR3: TGTGCCAGCAGTTTGGGCAGGGCCCAAGAGCAGTTCTTC.

The chain links TRBV6-5 to TRBJ2-3; 14 bases match TRBD2. V lost 9 bases to trimming and J lost 4 bases; unmatched junction nucleotides: 6. Germline CDR1 and CDR2: MNHEY and SVGAGI. The CDR3 contains 15 residues. The CDR3 protein is CASRGLAGDSDTQYF. In DNA form, the CDR3 reads TGTGCCAGTAGGGGACTAGCGGGAGATTCAGATACGCAGTATTTT.

V and J are TRBV7-2 and TRBJ2-5, with 8 bases lining up with TRBD2. The V gene end was trimmed by 4 bases and the J gene end by 4 bases; junction bases not matched to a gene: 11. The CDR3 totals 16 residues. Germline V gives CDR1 SGHTA, CDR2 FQGNSA. This chain's CDR3 is CASSYPLGGAGETQYF. The CDR3, as DNA: TGTGCCAGCAGCTACCCTCTCGGGGGGGCCGGAGAGACCCAGTACTTC.

This chain joins TRBV28 and TRBJ2-5, with 9 bases that match TRBD2. The CDR3 sequence is 15 residues long. Germline-derived CDR1 and CDR2 are MDHEN and SYDVKM. The junction had 11 bases not matched to a gene; V was cut back by 6 bases and J by 6 bases. For the CDR3, the DNA is TGTGCCAGCAGCCCACTAGCGGGCGGGTGGAAGACCCAGTACTTC. Translating it yields CASSPLAGGWKTQYF.

The genes are TRBV7-8 and TRBJ1-4, with D maybe TRBD1 (5 bases). The V and J ends lost 2 bases and 7 bases respectively, with 11 bases between them. The CDR3 length is 14 residues. Germline-derived CDR1 and CDR2 are SGHVS and FQNEAQ. CDR3: CASSLYGGGEKLFF. The CDR3 nucleotides read TGTGCCAGCAGCTTATATGGGGGAGGTGAAAAACTGTTTTTT.